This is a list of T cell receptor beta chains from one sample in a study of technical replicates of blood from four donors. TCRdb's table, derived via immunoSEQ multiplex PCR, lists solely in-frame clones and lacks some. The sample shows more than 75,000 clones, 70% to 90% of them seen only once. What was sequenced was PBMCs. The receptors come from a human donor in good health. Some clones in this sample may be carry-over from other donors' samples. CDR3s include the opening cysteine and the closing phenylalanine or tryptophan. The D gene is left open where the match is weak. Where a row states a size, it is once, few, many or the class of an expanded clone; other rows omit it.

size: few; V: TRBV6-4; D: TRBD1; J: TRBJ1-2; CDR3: CASETGNYGYTF; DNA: TGTGCCAGCGAGACAGGGAACTATGGCTACACCTTC
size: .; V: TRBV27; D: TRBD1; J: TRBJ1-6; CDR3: CASSIQGRNSPLHF; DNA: TGTGCCAGCAGTATACAGGGGCGTAATTCACCCCTCCACTTT
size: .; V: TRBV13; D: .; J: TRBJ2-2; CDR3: CASRTRAGELFF; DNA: TGTGCCAGCAGAACGAGGGCCGGGGAGCTGTTTTTT
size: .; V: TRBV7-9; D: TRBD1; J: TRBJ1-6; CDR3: CASSTDRVAPLHF; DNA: TGTGCCAGCAGCACAGACAGGGTCGCACCCCTCCACTTT
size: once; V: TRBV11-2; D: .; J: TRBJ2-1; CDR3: CASSLSGSSSYNEQFF; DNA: TGTGCCAGCAGCTTATCCGGGTCGAGCTCCTACAATGAGCAGTTCTTC
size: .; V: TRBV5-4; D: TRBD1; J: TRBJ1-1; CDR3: CASSPDRGSMNTEAFF; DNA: TGTGCCAGCAGCCCCGACAGGGGGTCCATGAACACTGAAGCTTTCTTT
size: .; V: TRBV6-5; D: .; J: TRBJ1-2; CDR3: CASSYPGGYTF; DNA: TGTGCCAGCAGTTACCCGGGAGGCTACACCTTC
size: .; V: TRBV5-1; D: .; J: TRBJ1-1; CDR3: CASSLPGHKNTEAFF; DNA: TGCGCCAGCAGCCTCCCGGGACATAAGAACACTGAAGCTTTCTTT
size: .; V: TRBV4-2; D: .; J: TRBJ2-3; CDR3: CASSQDPPGGGGATDTQYF; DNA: TGTGCCAGCAGCCAAGATCCCCCAGGGGGCGGGGGGGCAACAGATACGCAGTATTTT
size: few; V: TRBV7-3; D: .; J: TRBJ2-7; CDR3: CASSSAYEQYF; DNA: TGTGCCAGCAGCTCCGCCTACGAGCAGTACTTC
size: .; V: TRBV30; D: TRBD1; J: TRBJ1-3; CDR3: CAWSEVGTGGNTIYF; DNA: TGTGCCTGGAGTGAGGTCGGGACAGGAGGAAACACCATATATTTT
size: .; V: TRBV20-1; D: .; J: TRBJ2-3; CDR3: CSVRLADTQYF; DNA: TGCAGCGTCCGACTCGCGGATACGCAGTATTTT
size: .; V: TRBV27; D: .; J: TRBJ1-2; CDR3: CASSPIRSTTGGYTF; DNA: TGTGCCAGCAGTCCCATACGGTCGACTACTGGAGGCTACACCTTC
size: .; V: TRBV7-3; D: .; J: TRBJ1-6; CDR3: CASSLGGVSGSPLHF; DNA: TGTGCCAGCAGCTTAGGGGGGGTTAGTGGTTCACCCCTCCACTTT
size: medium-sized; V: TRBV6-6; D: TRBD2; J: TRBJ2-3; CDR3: CASRYPTSGEADTQYF; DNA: TGTGCCAGCAGGTATCCGACTAGCGGGGAAGCGGATACGCAGTATTTT
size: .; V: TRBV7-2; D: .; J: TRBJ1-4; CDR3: CASKGRENEKLFF; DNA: TGTGCCAGCAAGGGCAGGGAAAATGAAAAACTGTTTTTT
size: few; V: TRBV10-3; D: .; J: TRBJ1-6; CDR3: CAISLGAGENSPLHF; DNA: TGTGCCATCAGTCTCGGGGCAGGGGAAAATTCACCCCTCCACTTT
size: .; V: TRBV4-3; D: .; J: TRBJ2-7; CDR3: CASSQDLIGSSYEQYF; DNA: TGCGCCAGCAGCCAAGACCTAATCGGGTCCTCCTACGAGCAGTACTTC
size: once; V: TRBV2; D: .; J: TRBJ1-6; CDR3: CASNTLGSPLHF; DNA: TGTGCCAGCAACACACTAGGTTCACCCCTCCACTTT
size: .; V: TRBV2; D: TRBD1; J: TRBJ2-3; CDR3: CASSKTGGTDTQYF; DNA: TGTGCCAGCAGTAAGACAGGGGGCACAGATACGCAGTATTTT
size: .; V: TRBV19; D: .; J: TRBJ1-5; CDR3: CASSITQPQHF; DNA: TGTGCCAGTAGTATAACACAGCCCCAGCATTTT
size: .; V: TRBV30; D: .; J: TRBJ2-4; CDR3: CAWDNGNIQYF; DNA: TGTGCCTGGGACAATGGAAACATTCAGTACTTC
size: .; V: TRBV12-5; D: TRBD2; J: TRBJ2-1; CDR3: CASGLVIAGGQNEQFF; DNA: TGTGCTAGTGGTTTGGTAATCGCGGGAGGGCAAAATGAGCAGTTCTTC
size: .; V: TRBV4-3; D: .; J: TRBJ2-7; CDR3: CASSQVFGGSSYEQYF; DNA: TGCGCCAGCAGCCAAGTGTTTGGGGGGAGCTCCTACGAGCAGTACTTC
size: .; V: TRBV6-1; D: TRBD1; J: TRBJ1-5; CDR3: CASKWTGGGNQPQHF; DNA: TGTGCCAGCAAATGGACAGGGGGAGGCAATCAGCCCCAGCATTTT
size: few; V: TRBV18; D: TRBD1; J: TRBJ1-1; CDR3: CASSPTGGSTEAFF; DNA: TGTGCCAGCTCACCCACAGGGGGGAGCACTGAAGCTTTCTTT
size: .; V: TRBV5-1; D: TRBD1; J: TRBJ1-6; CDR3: CASSLFGTGVESPLHF; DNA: TGCGCCAGCAGCTTGTTTGGGACAGGGGTAGAGTCACCCCTCCACTTT
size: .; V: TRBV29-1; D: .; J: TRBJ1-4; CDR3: CSVAPGGLEGNEKLFF; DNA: TGCAGCGTTGCCCCCGGAGGTCTAGAGGGTAATGAAAAACTGTTTTTT
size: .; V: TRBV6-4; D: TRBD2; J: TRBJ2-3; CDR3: CASSTFGVAGATDTQYF; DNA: TGTGCCAGCAGTACCTTTGGGGTAGCGGGGGCCACAGATACGCAGTATTTT
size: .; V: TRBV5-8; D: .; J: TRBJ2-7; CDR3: CASSLVLSSYEQYF; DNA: TGTGCCAGCAGCTTGGTTCTGTCCTCCTACGAGCAGTACTTC
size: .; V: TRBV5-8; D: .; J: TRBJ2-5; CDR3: CASSLYGEETQYF; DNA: TGTGCCAGCAGCTTGTACGGGGAAGAGACCCAGTACTTC
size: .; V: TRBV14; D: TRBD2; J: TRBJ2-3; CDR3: CASRKRLAGSVDTQYF; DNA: TGTGCCAGCAGGAAGAGGCTAGCGGGGTCGGTAGATACGCAGTATTTT
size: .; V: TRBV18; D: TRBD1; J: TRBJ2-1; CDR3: CASSQGGDYNEQFF; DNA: TGTGCCAGCTCCCAAGGGGGCGACTACAATGAGCAGTTCTTC
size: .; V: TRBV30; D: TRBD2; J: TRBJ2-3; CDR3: CAWSPAGEADTQYF; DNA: TGTGCCTGGAGTCCCGCGGGAGAAGCAGATACGCAGTATTTT
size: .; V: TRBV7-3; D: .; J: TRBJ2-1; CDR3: CASRKRETYNEQFF; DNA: TGTGCCAGCAGAAAGAGGGAAACCTACAATGAGCAGTTCTTC
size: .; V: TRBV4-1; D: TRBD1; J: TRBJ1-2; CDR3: CASSQPGTGSKGYTF; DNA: TGCGCCAGCAGCCAACCTGGGACAGGGAGTAAGGGCTACACCTTC
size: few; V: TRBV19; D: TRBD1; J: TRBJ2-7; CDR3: CASSAGQVYEQYF; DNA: TGTGCCAGTAGTGCAGGACAGGTATACGAGCAGTACTTC
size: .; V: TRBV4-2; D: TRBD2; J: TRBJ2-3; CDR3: CASSQDASGGGATDTQYF; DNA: TGTGCCAGCAGCCAAGATGCATCCGGGGGGGGCGCCACAGATACGCAGTATTTT
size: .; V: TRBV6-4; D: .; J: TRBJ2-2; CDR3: CASSRSGFTGELFF; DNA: TGTGCCAGCAGCAGATCAGGGTTTACCGGGGAGCTGTTTTTT
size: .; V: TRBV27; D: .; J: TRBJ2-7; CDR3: CASTSLDGIYEQYF; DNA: TGTGCCAGCACCTCACTAGACGGTATTTACGAGCAGTACTTC
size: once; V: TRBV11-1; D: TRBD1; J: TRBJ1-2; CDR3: CASSRDRGRLYGYTF; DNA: TGTGCCAGCAGCCGGGACAGGGGGCGTCTGTATGGCTACACCTTC
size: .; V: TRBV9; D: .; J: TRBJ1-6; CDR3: CASSVKQNNSPLHF; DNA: TGTGCCAGCAGCGTAAAACAGAATAATTCACCCCTCCACTTT
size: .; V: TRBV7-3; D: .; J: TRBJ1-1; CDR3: CASSGQRNTEAFF; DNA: TGTGCCAGCAGCGGACAGCGGAACACTGAAGCTTTCTTT
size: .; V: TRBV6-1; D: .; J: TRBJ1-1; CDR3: CASTLTRRGEAFF; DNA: TGTGCCAGCACCTTAACCCGACGGGGGGAAGCTTTCTTT
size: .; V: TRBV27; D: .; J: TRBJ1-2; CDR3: CASSPRSGGRHYGYTF; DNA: TGTGCCAGCAGTCCGCGCAGCGGGGGGCGTCACTATGGCTACACCTTC